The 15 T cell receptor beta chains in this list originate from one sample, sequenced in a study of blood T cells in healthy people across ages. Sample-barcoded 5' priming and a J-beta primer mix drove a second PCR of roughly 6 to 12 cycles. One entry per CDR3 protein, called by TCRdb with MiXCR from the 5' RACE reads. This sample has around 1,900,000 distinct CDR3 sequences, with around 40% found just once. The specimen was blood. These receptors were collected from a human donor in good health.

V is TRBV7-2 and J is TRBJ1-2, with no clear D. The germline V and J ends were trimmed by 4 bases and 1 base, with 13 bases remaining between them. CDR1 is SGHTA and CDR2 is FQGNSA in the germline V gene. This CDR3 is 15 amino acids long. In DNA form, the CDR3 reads TGTGCCAGCAGCTCTGCCGGGCATGTTAACTATGGCTACACCTTC. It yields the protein CASSSAGHVNYGYTF. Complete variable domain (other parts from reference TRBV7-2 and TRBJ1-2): GAGVSQSPSNKVTEKGKDVELRCDPISGHTALYWYRQSLGQGLEFLIYFQGNSAPDKSGLPSDRFSAERTGGSVSTLTIQRTQQEDSAVYLCASSSAGHVNYGYTFGSGTRLTVV.

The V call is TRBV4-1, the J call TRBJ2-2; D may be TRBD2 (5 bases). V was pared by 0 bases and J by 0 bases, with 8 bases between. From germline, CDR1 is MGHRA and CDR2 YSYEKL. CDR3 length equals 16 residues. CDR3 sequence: CASSQDPGTNTGELFF. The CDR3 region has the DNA TGCGCCAGCAGCCAAGATCCCGGGACGAACACCGGGGAGCTGTTTTTT.

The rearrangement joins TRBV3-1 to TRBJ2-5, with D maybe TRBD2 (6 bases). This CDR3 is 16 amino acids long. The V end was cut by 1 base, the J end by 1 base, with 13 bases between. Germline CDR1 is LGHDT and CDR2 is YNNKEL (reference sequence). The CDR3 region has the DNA TGTGCCAGCAGCCAAGTCTACTTGCGGGGCCAAGAGACCCAGTACTTC. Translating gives CASSQVYLRGQETQYF.

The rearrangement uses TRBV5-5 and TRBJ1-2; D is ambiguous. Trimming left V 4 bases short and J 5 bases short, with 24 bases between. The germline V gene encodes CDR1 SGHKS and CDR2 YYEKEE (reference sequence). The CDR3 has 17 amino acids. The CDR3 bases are TGTGCCAGCAGCCCGGAGACCTTGAGAGCCCCGGAGTATGGCTACACCTTC. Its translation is CASSPETLRAPEYGYTF.

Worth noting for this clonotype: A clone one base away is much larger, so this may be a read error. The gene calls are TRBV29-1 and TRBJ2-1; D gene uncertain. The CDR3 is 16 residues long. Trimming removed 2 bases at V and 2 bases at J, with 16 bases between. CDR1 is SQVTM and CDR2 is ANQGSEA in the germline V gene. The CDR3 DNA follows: TGCAGCGTTGAATCCCCGGACCCAGAAACCTACAATGAGCAGTTCTTC. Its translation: CSVESPDPETYNEQFF.

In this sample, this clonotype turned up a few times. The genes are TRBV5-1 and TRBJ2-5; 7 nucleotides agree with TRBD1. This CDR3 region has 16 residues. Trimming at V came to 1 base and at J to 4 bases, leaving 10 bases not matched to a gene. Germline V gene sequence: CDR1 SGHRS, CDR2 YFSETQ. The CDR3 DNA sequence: TGCGCCAGCAGCTTGTTGGGCAGGGGGAAAGGAGAGACCCAGTACTTC. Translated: CASSLLGRGKGETQYF.

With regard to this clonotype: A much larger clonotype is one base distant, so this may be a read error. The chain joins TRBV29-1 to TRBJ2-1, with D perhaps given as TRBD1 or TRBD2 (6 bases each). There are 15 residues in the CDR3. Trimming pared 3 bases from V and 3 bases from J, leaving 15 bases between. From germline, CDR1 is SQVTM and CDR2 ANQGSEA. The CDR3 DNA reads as TGCAGCGTTGACGCTGGGGGGCAAATCTACAATGAGCAGTTCTTC. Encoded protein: CSVDAGGQIYNEQFF.

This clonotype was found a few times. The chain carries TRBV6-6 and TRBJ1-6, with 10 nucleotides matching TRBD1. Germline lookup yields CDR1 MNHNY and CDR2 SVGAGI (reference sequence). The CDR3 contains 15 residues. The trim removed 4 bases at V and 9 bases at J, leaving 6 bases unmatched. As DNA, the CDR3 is TGTGCCAGCAGTTTGGGACAGGGGATGGGTTCACCCCTCCACTTT. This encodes CASSLGQGMGSPLHF.

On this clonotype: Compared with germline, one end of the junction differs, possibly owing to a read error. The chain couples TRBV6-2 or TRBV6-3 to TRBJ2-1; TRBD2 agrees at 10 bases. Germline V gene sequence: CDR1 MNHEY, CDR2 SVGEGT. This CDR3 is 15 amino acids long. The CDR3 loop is CASFRAGGPLNEQLF. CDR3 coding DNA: TGTGCCAGCTTCAGAGCGGGGGGGCCACTCAATGAGCAGTTATTC.

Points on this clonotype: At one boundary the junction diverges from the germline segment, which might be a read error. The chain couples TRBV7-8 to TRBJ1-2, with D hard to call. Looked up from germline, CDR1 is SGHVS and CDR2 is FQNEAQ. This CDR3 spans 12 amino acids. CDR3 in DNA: TGTGCCAGCAGTTTAGGTTGGGCTGGCTGCACCTTC. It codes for CASSLGWAGCTF.

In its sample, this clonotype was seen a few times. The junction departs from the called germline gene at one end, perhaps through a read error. The CDR3 loop is CAGSLAGVGTEAFF. In DNA, the CDR3 is TGTGCCGGCAGCTTAGCGGGTGTGGGCACTGAAGCTTTCTTT. V usage is TRBV7-2 and J usage is TRBJ1-1; unclear D gene. The V gene's germline CDR1 is SGHTA and CDR2 FQGNSA. The CDR3 sequence is 14 residues long.

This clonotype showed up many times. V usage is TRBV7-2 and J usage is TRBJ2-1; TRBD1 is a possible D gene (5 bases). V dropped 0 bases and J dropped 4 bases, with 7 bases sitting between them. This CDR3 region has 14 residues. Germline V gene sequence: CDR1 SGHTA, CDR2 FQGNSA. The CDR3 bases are TGTGCCAGCAGCTTAGCGCAGGGTTACAATGAGCAGTTCTTC. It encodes CASSLAQGYNEQFF.

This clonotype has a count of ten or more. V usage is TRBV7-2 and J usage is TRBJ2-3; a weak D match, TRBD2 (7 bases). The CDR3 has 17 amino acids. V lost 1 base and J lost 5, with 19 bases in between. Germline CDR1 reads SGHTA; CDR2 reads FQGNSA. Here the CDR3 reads CASSLVSRGGHQDTQYF. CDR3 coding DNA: TGTGCCAGCAGCTTAGTGTCGAGGGGGGGCCATCAAGATACGCAGTATTTT.

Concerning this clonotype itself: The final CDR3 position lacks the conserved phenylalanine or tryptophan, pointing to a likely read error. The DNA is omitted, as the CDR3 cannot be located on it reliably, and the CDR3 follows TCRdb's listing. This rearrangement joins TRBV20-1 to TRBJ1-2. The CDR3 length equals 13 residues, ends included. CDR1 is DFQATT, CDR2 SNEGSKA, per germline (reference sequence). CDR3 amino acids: CSARTQPNYGYTC.

This CDR3 is CASSSQATNEKLFF. In nucleotides, the CDR3 is TGTGCCAGCAGCTCGCAAGCAACTAATGAAAAACTGTTTTTT. The chain carries TRBV7-2 and TRBJ1-4; D not resolved. There are 14 residues in the CDR3. In germline, CDR1 is SGHTA, CDR2 FQGNSA. V dropped 4 bases and J dropped 0 bases, with 6 bases sitting between them.